This entry features one T cell receptor beta chain sequence. This sample was taken from a study of control samples from healthy donors and cancer patients. TCRdb keeps only in-frame clones here, not all; method: immunoSEQ multiplex PCR. This repertoire shows 120,000 to 150,000 clones, 75% to 95% found once; its top ten account for approximately 3.4%. The CDR3 has 13 residues. Trimming removed 5 bases at V and 4 bases at J, with 11 bases between. The sequencing sample was made of blood. The receptor comes from a man aged 25-40 years in good health. The chain joins TRBV12-3 or TRBV12-4 to TRBJ1-2; D may be TRBD1 (6 bases). CDR3 loop: CASSTGQSYGYTF. The CDR3 region has the DNA TGTGCCAGCAGTACCGGACAGAGCTATGGCTACACCTTC.